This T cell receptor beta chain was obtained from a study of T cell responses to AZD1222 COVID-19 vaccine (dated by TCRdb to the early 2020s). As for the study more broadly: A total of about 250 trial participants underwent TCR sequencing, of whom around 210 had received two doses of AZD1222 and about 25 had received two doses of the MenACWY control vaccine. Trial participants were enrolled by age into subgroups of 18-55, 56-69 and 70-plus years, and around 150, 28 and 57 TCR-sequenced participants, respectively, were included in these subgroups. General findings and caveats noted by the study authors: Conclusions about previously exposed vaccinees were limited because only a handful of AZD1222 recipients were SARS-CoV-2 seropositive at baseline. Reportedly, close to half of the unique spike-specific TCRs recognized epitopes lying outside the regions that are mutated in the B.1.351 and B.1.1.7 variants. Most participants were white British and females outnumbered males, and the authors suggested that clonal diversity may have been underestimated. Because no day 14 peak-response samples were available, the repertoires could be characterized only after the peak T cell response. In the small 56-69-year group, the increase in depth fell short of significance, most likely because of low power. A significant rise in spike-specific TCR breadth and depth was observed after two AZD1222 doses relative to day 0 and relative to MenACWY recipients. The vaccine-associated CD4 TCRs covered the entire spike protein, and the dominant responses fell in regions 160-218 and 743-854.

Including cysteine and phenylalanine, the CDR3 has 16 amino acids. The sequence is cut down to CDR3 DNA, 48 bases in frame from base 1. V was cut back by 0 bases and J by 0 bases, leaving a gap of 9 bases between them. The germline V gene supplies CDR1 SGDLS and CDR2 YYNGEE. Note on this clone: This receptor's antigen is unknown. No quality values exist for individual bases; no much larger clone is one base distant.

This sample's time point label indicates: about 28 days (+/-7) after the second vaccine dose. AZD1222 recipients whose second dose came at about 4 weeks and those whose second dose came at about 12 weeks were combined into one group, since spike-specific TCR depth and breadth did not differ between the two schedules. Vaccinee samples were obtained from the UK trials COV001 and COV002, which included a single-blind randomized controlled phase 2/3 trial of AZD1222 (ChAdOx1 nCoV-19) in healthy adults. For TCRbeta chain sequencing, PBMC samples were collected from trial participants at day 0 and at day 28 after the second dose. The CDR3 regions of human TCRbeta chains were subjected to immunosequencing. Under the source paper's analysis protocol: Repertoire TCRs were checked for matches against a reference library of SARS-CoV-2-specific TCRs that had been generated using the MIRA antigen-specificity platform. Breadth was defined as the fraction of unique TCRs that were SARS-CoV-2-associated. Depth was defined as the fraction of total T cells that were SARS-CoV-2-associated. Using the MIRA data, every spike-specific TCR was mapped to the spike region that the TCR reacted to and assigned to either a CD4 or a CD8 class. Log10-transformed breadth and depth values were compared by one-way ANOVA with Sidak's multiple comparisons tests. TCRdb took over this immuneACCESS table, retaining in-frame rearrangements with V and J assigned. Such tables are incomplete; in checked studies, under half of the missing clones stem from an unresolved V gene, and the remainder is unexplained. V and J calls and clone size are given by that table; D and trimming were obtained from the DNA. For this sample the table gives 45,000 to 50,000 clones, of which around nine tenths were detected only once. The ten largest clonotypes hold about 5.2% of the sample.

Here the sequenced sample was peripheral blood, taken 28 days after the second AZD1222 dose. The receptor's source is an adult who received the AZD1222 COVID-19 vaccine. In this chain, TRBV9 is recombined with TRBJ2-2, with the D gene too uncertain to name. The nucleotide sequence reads TGTGCCAGCAGCGTAGTGGTGCTCCCGAACACCGGGGAGCTGTTTTTT. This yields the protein CASSVVVLPNTGELFF.